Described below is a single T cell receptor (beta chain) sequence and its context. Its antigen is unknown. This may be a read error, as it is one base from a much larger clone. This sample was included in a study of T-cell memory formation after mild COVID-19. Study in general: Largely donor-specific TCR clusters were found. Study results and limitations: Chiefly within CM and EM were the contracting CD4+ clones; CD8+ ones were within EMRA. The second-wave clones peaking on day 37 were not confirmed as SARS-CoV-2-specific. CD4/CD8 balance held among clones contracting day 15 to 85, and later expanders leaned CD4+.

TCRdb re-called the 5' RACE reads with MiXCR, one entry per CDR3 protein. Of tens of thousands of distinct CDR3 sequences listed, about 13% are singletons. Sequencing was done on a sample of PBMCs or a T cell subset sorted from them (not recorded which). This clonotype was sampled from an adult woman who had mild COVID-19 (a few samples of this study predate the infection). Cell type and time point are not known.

CDR3 nucleotide sequence: TGTGCCAGCAGCTTTGGGGGGAACACCGGGGAGCTGTTTTTT. It is translated as CASSFGGNTGELFF. V and J are TRBV5-5 and TRBJ2-2; D may be TRBD1 or TRBD2 (5 bases each). Trimming stripped 2 bases from V and 1 base from J, with 6 bases between. Germline V CDR1 and CDR2: SGHKS, YYEKEE (reference sequence). This CDR3 spans 14 amino acids. Variable domain in full (rest from reference TRBV5-5 and TRBJ2-2): DAGVTQSPTHLIKTRGQQVTLRCSPISGHKSVSWYQQVLGQGPQFIFQYYEKEERGRGNFPDRFSARQFPNYSSELNVNALLLGDSALYLCASSFGGNTGELFFGEGSRLTVL.